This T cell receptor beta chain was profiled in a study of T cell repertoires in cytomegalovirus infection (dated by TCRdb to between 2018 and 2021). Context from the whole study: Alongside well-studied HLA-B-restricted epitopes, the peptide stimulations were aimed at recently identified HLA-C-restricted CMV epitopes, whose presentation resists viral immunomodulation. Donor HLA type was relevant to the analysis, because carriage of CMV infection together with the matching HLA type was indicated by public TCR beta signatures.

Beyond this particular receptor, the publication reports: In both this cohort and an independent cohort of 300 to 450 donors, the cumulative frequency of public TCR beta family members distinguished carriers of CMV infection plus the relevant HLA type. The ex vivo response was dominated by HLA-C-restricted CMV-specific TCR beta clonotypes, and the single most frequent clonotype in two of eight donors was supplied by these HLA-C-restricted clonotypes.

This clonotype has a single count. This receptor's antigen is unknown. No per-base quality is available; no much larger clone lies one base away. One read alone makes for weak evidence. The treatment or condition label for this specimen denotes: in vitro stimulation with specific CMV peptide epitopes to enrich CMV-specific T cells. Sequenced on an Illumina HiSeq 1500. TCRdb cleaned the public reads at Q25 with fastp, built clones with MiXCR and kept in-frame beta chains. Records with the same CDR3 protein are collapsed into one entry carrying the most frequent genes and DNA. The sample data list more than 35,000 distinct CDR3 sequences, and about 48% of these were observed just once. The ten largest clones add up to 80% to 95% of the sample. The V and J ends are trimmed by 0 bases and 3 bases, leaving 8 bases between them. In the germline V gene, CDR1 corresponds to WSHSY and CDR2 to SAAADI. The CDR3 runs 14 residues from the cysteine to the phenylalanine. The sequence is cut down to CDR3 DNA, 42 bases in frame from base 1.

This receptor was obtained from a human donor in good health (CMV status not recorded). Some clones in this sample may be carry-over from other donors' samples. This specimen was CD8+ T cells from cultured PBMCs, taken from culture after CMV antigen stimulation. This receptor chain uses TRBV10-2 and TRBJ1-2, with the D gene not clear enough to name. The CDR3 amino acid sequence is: CASSESANHYGYTF. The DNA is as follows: TGCGCCAGCAGTGAGTCGGCGAACCACTATGGCTACACCTTC.